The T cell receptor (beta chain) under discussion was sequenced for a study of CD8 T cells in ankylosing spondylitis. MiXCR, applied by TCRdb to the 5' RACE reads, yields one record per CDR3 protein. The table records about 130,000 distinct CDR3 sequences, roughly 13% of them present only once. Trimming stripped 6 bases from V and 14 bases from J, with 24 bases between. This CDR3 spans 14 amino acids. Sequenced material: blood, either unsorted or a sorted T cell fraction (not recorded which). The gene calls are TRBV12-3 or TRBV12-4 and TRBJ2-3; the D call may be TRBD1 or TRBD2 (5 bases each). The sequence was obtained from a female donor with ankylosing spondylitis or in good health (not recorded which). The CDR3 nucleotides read TGTGCCAGCAGCCGGACCGGGACCCCGCTTCACCCGTATTTT. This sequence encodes CASSRTGTPLHPYF.